The rows below give T cell receptor beta chains drawn from one sample of a study of cytomegalovirus exposure and HLA in healthy donors. The method was immunoSEQ multiplex PCR; TCRdb's version includes in-frame clones alone and lacks a portion of them. The profile shows approximately 170,000 clones, 60% to 85% of them singletons. What was sequenced was PBMCs. The receptors derive from a female donor in good health and CMV-seronegative. Each CDR3 is given with its conserved first and last residue. Each record gives: CDR3 protein, CDR3 DNA, CDR3 length, J gene, V gene, D gene, clone size. D genes are given only for firm matches. Expanded clones are given a class, and other clones once, few, many or no size at all.

CDR3aa: CASSPEFRGETQYF; CDR3nt: TGTGCCAGCAGTCCGGAATTTAGAGGGGAGACCCAGTACTTC; len: 14; j_gene: TRBJ2-5; v_gene: TRBV6-5; d_gene: -; abundance: once
CDR3aa: CASSYGGGEQYF; CDR3nt: TGTGCCAGCAGTTACGGCGGGGGCGAGCAGTACTTC; len: 12; j_gene: TRBJ2-7; v_gene: TRBV6-5; d_gene: TRBD2; abundance: -
CDR3aa: CASSLGASGPSYEQYF; CDR3nt: TGCGCCAGCAGCTTGGGGGCTAGCGGACCCTCCTACGAGCAGTACTTC; len: 16; j_gene: TRBJ2-7; v_gene: TRBV5-1; d_gene: TRBD2; abundance: -
CDR3aa: CASSLLISTDTQYF; CDR3nt: TGTGCCAGCAGCTTATTAATCTCCACAGATACGCAGTATTTT; len: 14; j_gene: TRBJ2-3; v_gene: TRBV11-2; d_gene: -; abundance: -
CDR3aa: CASSKASGGQYFHYEQYF; CDR3nt: TGTGCCAGTAGTAAGGCTAGCGGGGGCCAGTACTTCCACTACGAGCAGTACTTC; len: 18; j_gene: TRBJ2-7; v_gene: TRBV19; d_gene: TRBD2; abundance: -
CDR3aa: CASQILDTQYF; CDR3nt: TGTGCCAGCCAAATTTTGGATACGCAGTATTTT; len: 11; j_gene: TRBJ2-3; v_gene: TRBV25-1; d_gene: -; abundance: -
CDR3aa: CASSPQRELGDEQFF; CDR3nt: TGTGCCAGCAGTCCCCAAAGGGAACTAGGCGATGAGCAGTTCTTC; len: 15; j_gene: TRBJ2-1; v_gene: TRBV25-1; d_gene: -; abundance: -
CDR3aa: CASSRRGQLYEQYF; CDR3nt: TGTGCCAGCAGCCGGAGGGGACAGCTCTACGAGCAGTACTTC; len: 14; j_gene: TRBJ2-7; v_gene: TRBV5-4; d_gene: -; abundance: -
CDR3aa: CASSLSAGGPTDTQYF; CDR3nt: TGTGCCAGCAGCTTAAGTGCGGGAGGGCCCACAGATACGCAGTATTTT; len: 16; j_gene: TRBJ2-3; v_gene: TRBV11-3; d_gene: TRBD2; abundance: once
CDR3aa: CASSLYTGELFF; CDR3nt: TGTGCCAGCAGTTTGTATACCGGGGAGCTGTTTTTT; len: 12; j_gene: TRBJ2-2; v_gene: TRBV28; d_gene: -; abundance: few
CDR3aa: CASSVRLAGSADTQYF; CDR3nt: TGCGCCAGCAGCGTGAGACTAGCCGGTAGTGCAGATACGCAGTATTTT; len: 16; j_gene: TRBJ2-3; v_gene: TRBV5-1; d_gene: TRBD2; abundance: -
CDR3aa: CASRNRDSGEQYF; CDR3nt: TGTGCCAGCAGGAACCGGGACAGCGGCGAGCAGTACTTC; len: 13; j_gene: TRBJ2-7; v_gene: TRBV7-8; d_gene: TRBD1; abundance: few
CDR3aa: CASSRTSGRQETQYF; CDR3nt: TGTGCCAGTAGTAGGACTAGCGGGAGACAAGAGACCCAGTACTTC; len: 15; j_gene: TRBJ2-5; v_gene: TRBV19; d_gene: TRBD2; abundance: few
CDR3aa: CASSLGGGTQPQHF; CDR3nt: TGTGCCAGCAGCTTGGGCGGCGGGACGCAGCCCCAGCATTTT; len: 14; j_gene: TRBJ1-5; v_gene: TRBV7-3; d_gene: -; abundance: -
CDR3aa: CAISLAGGGTGELFF; CDR3nt: TGTGCCATCAGCCTAGCGGGGGGGGGCACCGGGGAGCTGTTTTTT; len: 15; j_gene: TRBJ2-2; v_gene: TRBV10-3; d_gene: TRBD2; abundance: -
CDR3aa: CASSIWGTMNTGELFF; CDR3nt: TGTGCCAGTAGTATTTGGGGGACAATGAACACCGGGGAGCTGTTTTTT; len: 16; j_gene: TRBJ2-2; v_gene: TRBV19; d_gene: -; abundance: -
CDR3aa: CASSMGHSYEQYF; CDR3nt: TGTGCCAGCAGTATGGGGCACTCCTACGAGCAGTACTTC; len: 13; j_gene: TRBJ2-7; v_gene: TRBV27; d_gene: -; abundance: -
CDR3aa: CASSEATQGLNNSPLHF; CDR3nt: TGTGCCAGCAGTGAAGCGACACAGGGCCTCAATAATTCACCCCTCCACTTT; len: 17; j_gene: TRBJ1-6; v_gene: TRBV2; d_gene: -; abundance: -
CDR3aa: CASSSSPGRGTYEQYF; CDR3nt: TGTGCCAGCAGCTCCTCCCCGGGGAGGGGAACCTACGAGCAGTACTTC; len: 16; j_gene: TRBJ2-7; v_gene: TRBV28; d_gene: TRBD2; abundance: once
CDR3aa: CASSPGTGMLNQPQHF; CDR3nt: TGTGCCAGCAGTCCCGGGACAGGAATGCTGAATCAGCCCCAGCATTTT; len: 16; j_gene: TRBJ1-5; v_gene: TRBV28; d_gene: TRBD1; abundance: -
CDR3aa: CSVMDQGNQPQHF; CDR3nt: TGCAGCGTCATGGACCAGGGGAATCAGCCCCAGCATTTT; len: 13; j_gene: TRBJ1-5; v_gene: TRBV29-1; d_gene: -; abundance: -
CDR3aa: CASSSGVGDYEQYF; CDR3nt: TGCGCCAGCAGCTCGGGGGTGGGGGATTACGAGCAGTACTTC; len: 14; j_gene: TRBJ2-7; v_gene: TRBV5-1; d_gene: -; abundance: once
CDR3aa: CASGGGWENTEAFF; CDR3nt: TGTGCCAGCGGCGGGGGGTGGGAGAACACTGAAGCTTTCTTT; len: 14; j_gene: TRBJ1-1; v_gene: TRBV28; d_gene: -; abundance: once
CDR3aa: CASIAGGAPDTQYF; CDR3nt: TGTGCCAGCATAGCCGGGGGGGCACCAGATACGCAGTATTTT; len: 14; j_gene: TRBJ2-3; v_gene: TRBV7-8; d_gene: TRBD2; abundance: -
CDR3aa: CAISEELAGVSDEQFF; CDR3nt: TGTGCCATCAGTGAGGAACTAGCGGGAGTAAGTGATGAGCAGTTCTTC; len: 16; j_gene: TRBJ2-1; v_gene: TRBV10-3; d_gene: TRBD2; abundance: -
CDR3aa: CASSALAGGEQFF; CDR3nt: TGTGCCAGCAGCGCCCTAGCGGGAGGTGAGCAGTTCTTC; len: 13; j_gene: TRBJ2-1; v_gene: TRBV9; d_gene: TRBD2; abundance: once
CDR3aa: CASSLGVYEQYF; CDR3nt: TGTGCCAGCAGCTTGGGAGTGTACGAGCAGTACTTC; len: 12; j_gene: TRBJ2-7; v_gene: TRBV5-4; d_gene: -; abundance: -
CDR3aa: CASSLGGGGGQNNEQFF; CDR3nt: TGCGCCAGCAGCTTGGGGGGTGGGGGGGGGCAGAACAATGAGCAGTTCTTC; len: 17; j_gene: TRBJ2-1; v_gene: TRBV5-1; d_gene: -; abundance: -
CDR3aa: CASTPGSVGGYTF; CDR3nt: TGTGCCAGCACCCCGGGGTCGGTAGGCGGCTACACCTTC; len: 13; j_gene: TRBJ1-2; v_gene: TRBV18; d_gene: -; abundance: many
CDR3aa: CAWSPDRNTEAFF; CDR3nt: TGTGCCTGGAGCCCCGACAGGAACACTGAAGCTTTCTTT; len: 13; j_gene: TRBJ1-1; v_gene: TRBV30; d_gene: -; abundance: -
CDR3aa: CASSQRPTGGTYNSPLHF; CDR3nt: TGTGCCAGCAGTCAGAGACCAACAGGGGGGACCTATAATTCACCCCTCCACTTT; len: 18; j_gene: TRBJ1-6; v_gene: TRBV7-6; d_gene: TRBD1; abundance: -
CDR3aa: CASSLVLAGESYNEQFF; CDR3nt: TGCGCCAGCAGCTTGGTCCTAGCGGGAGAATCCTACAATGAGCAGTTCTTC; len: 17; j_gene: TRBJ2-1; v_gene: TRBV5-1; d_gene: TRBD2; abundance: -
CDR3aa: CASSTGVSSNQPQHF; CDR3nt: TGTGCCAGTAGCACAGGGGTGTCTAGCAATCAGCCCCAGCATTTT; len: 15; j_gene: TRBJ1-5; v_gene: TRBV19; d_gene: TRBD1; abundance: -
CDR3aa: CASVRDSGSYEQYF; CDR3nt: TGCGCCAGCGTGCGGGACAGCGGATCCTACGAGCAGTACTTC; len: 14; j_gene: TRBJ2-7; v_gene: TRBV5-1; d_gene: -; abundance: -
CDR3aa: CASSKTSGTNTQYF; CDR3nt: TGTGCCAGCAGCAAGACTAGCGGGACAAATACGCAGTATTTT; len: 14; j_gene: TRBJ2-3; v_gene: TRBV14; d_gene: TRBD2; abundance: once
CDR3aa: CASSSPGLAGTEQFF; CDR3nt: TGTGCCAGCAGCTCCCCGGGACTAGCGGGTACAGAGCAGTTCTTC; len: 15; j_gene: TRBJ2-1; v_gene: TRBV5-4; d_gene: TRBD2; abundance: -
CDR3aa: CASSTVTGGSTEAFF; CDR3nt: TGCGCCAGCAGCACCGTGACAGGGGGAAGCACTGAAGCTTTCTTT; len: 15; j_gene: TRBJ1-1; v_gene: TRBV5-1; d_gene: TRBD1; abundance: few
CDR3aa: CASSPSFAGSYEQYF; CDR3nt: TGTGCCAGCTCACCAAGTTTTGCGGGATCCTACGAGCAGTACTTC; len: 15; j_gene: TRBJ2-7; v_gene: TRBV18; d_gene: -; abundance: -
CDR3aa: CASSYSRQGSEKLFF; CDR3nt: TGTGCCAGCAGTTACTCGAGGCAGGGTAGTGAAAAACTGTTTTTT; len: 15; j_gene: TRBJ1-4; v_gene: TRBV6-5; d_gene: -; abundance: -
CDR3aa: CASSPGTLSYEQYF; CDR3nt: TGTGCCAGCAGCCCAGGGACACTCTCCTACGAGCAGTACTTC; len: 14; j_gene: TRBJ2-7; v_gene: TRBV7-2; d_gene: -; abundance: -
CDR3aa: CAGGGQLNYGYTF; CDR3nt: TGTGCCGGAGGGGGACAGCTAAACTATGGCTACACCTTC; len: 13; j_gene: TRBJ1-2; v_gene: TRBV30; d_gene: TRBD1; abundance: -
CDR3aa: CASSLGQGEGYTF; CDR3nt: TGTGCCAGCAGCTTAGGACAGGGAGAGGGCTACACCTTC; len: 13; j_gene: TRBJ1-2; v_gene: TRBV7-9; d_gene: TRBD1; abundance: -